The source of this T cell receptor beta chain is a study of cytomegalovirus exposure and HLA in healthy donors. Trimming took off 0 bases at V and 9 bases at J, with 9 bases between the two ends. The CDR3 is 13 amino acids. Germline V CDR1 and CDR2: SNHLY, FYNNEI. Here immunoSEQ multiplex PCR was the method, and the copy in TCRdb shows in-frame clones only, minus some. This sample has some 190,000 clones, with more than 75% found just once. The sequence came from a woman between 18 and 30 years old in good health and CMV-seronegative. The chain joins TRBV2 to TRBJ2-1; a possible D gene is TRBD2 (5 bases). Material for sequencing was PBMCs. This CDR3 is CASSEAGLAEQFF. CDR3 coding DNA: TGTGCCAGCAGTGAAGCGGGTCTAGCTGAGCAGTTCTTC.